The rows below give T cell receptor beta chains drawn from one sample of a study of cytomegalovirus exposure and HLA in healthy donors. Sequencing was performed with immunoSEQ multiplex PCR; in TCRdb, only in-frame clones are kept and a portion is missing. The data contain 260,000 or so clones, less than 95% of them singletons. The sample comprised PBMCs. These receptor sequences come from a woman in her twenties or thirties in good health and CMV-seronegative. Both conserved end residues are part of each CDR3.

J gene: TRBJ2-7
V gene: TRBV27
CDR3 protein: CASSSLETLYEQYF

J gene: TRBJ1-1
V gene: TRBV28
CDR3 protein: CASSLRLTGITEAFF

J gene: TRBJ1-3
V gene: TRBV28
CDR3 protein: CASRESARNTIYF

J gene: TRBJ1-1
V gene: TRBV6-1
CDR3 protein: CASSEDPTGVGTEAFF

J gene: TRBJ2-5
V gene: TRBV15
CDR3 protein: CATSRDNGETQYF

J gene: TRBJ2-2
V gene: TRBV7-9
CDR3 protein: CASTRPTGELFF

J gene: TRBJ2-1
V gene: TRBV2
CDR3 protein: CASSEWDSYNNEQFF

J gene: TRBJ2-5
V gene: TRBV7-9
CDR3 protein: CASSWTEGTQYF

J gene: TRBJ1-5
V gene: TRBV6-5
CDR3 protein: CASSPDRGSNQPQHF

J gene: TRBJ1-1
V gene: TRBV6-4
CDR3 protein: CASSDSMNTEAFF

J gene: TRBJ2-7
V gene: TRBV27
CDR3 protein: CASRSTGTGYYYEQYF

J gene: TRBJ2-2
V gene: TRBV5-1
CDR3 protein: CASSLVNVGRGPVTGELFF

J gene: TRBJ2-3
V gene: TRBV4-1
CDR3 protein: CASSQELGGGITDTQYF

J gene: TRBJ2-7
V gene: TRBV7-6
CDR3 protein: CASRKGQGYEQYF

J gene: TRBJ1-1
V gene: TRBV7-2
CDR3 protein: CASSSGYANTEAFF

J gene: TRBJ2-5
V gene: TRBV11-3
CDR3 protein: CASSSRDREETQYF

J gene: TRBJ2-7
V gene: TRBV30
CDR3 protein: CAWSRTGFGEQYF

J gene: TRBJ1-2
V gene: TRBV6-5
CDR3 protein: CASSTGQTYGYTF

J gene: TRBJ2-5
V gene: TRBV29-1
CDR3 protein: CSVDSLGIRGPGGETQYF

J gene: TRBJ2-7
V gene: TRBV4-1
CDR3 protein: CASSQVSRGPSGNSYEQYF

J gene: TRBJ2-7
V gene: TRBV5-1
CDR3 protein: CASSPVRAVYEQYF

J gene: TRBJ2-7
V gene: TRBV7-9
CDR3 protein: CASRPLGVEQYF

J gene: TRBJ1-1
V gene: TRBV7-2
CDR3 protein: CASSLWEITEAFF

J gene: TRBJ1-5
V gene: TRBV30
CDR3 protein: CAWSRGVDQPQHF

J gene: TRBJ2-5
V gene: TRBV7-9
CDR3 protein: CASSLSAGQETQYF

J gene: TRBJ2-7
V gene: TRBV4-1
CDR3 protein: CASSLLTGVLSYEQYF

J gene: TRBJ2-1
V gene: TRBV7-2
CDR3 protein: CASSRGTSGYPFSGNEQFF

J gene: TRBJ2-7
V gene: TRBV5-6
CDR3 protein: CASTEVGDLYEQYF

J gene: TRBJ2-7
V gene: TRBV28
CDR3 protein: CASSFFKGRSSGMATYEQYF

J gene: TRBJ2-7
V gene: TRBV27
CDR3 protein: CASSLGASGRASYEQYF

J gene: TRBJ2-5
V gene: TRBV6-1
CDR3 protein: CASSAFPPGQGMETQYF

J gene: TRBJ2-1
V gene: TRBV7-9
CDR3 protein: CASSYGGTSGVPNEQFF

J gene: TRBJ2-1
V gene: TRBV5-1
CDR3 protein: CASSLSPSGDEQFF